The present entry profiles one TCR beta chain with its context. Its antigen is unknown. No much larger clone exists at a distance of one base, and base qualities are not known. The CDR3 regions of human TCRbeta chains were analyzed by immunosequencing. The study's processing was this. Repertoire TCRs were checked for matches against a reference library of SARS-CoV-2-specific TCRs that had been generated using the MIRA antigen-specificity platform. Breadth was defined as the fraction of unique TCRs that were SARS-CoV-2-associated. Depth was defined as the fraction of total T cells that were SARS-CoV-2-associated. Each spike-specific TCR was assigned to its reactive spike region and to a CD4 or CD8 class using the MIRA data. Log10-transformed breadth and depth values were compared by one-way ANOVA with Sidak's multiple comparisons tests. Here the immuneACCESS table is served through TCRdb, limited to in-frame sequences with V and J called. Missing clones are a known gap in these copies; in checked studies unresolved V genes cover under half, and the rest lacks a known reason. V and J calls and clone size are those listed in that table; D and trimming were worked out from the DNA. Here the sample has around 110,000 clones; roughly 85% occur a single time. The top ten hold 4.8% of the sample.

This entry belongs to a study of T cell responses to AZD1222 COVID-19 vaccine (dated by TCRdb to about 2021). General notes on the study: A total of over 230 trial participants underwent TCR sequencing, of whom 207 had received two doses of AZD1222 and about 25 had received two doses of the MenACWY control vaccine. Trial participants were enrolled into age subgroups of 18-55, 56-69 and 70-plus years, which contained around 150, 29 and 61 TCR-sequenced participants, respectively. Overall study results and their limits: Because no day 14 peak-response samples were available, repertoires were characterized only after the peak T cell response. Conclusions about previously exposed vaccinees are limited because only five to seven AZD1222 recipients were SARS-CoV-2 seropositive at baseline. The vaccine-associated CD4 TCRs covered the entire spike protein, and the dominant responses fell in regions 160-218 and 743-854. Epitopes outside the regions mutated in the B.1.351 and B.1.1.7 variants were reportedly recognized by nearly half of the unique spike-specific TCRs. A significant rise in spike-specific TCR breadth and depth was observed after two AZD1222 doses relative to day 0 and relative to MenACWY recipients. Participants were mostly white British, with more females than males. The authors suggested clonal diversity may have been underestimated. In the small 56-69-year group, the increase in depth fell short of significance, most likely because of low power.

Explained via the paper, the time point label denotes: about 28 days (+/-7) after the second vaccine dose. AZD1222 recipients whose second dose came at about 4 weeks and those whose second dose came at about 12 weeks were combined into one group, since spike-specific TCR depth and breadth did not differ between the two schedules. Samples from vaccinated people were obtained from the UK trials COV001 and COV002, which included a single-blind randomized controlled phase 2/3 trial of AZD1222 (ChAdOx1 nCoV-19) in healthy adults. For TCRbeta chain sequencing, PBMC samples were collected from trial participants at day 0 and at day 28 after the second dose. V ends up 4 bases short and J 5 bases short, with an unmatched junction base count of 11. Inclusive of the bounding cysteine and phenylalanine, the CDR3 is 16 residues long. The CDR3 DNA has 48 bases and is translated from base 1. CDR1 and CDR2 were assigned from the germline V gene as SGHRS and YFSETQ.

The rearranged segments are TRBV5-1 and TRBJ2-5; a stretch of 10 junction bases matches TRBD1. The specimen was peripheral blood, collected 28 days after the second AZD1222 dose. This TCR was recovered from an adult who received the AZD1222 COVID-19 vaccine. Here the CDR3 is given as CASSPLGTGVEETQYF. The DNA sequence follows: TGCGCCAGCAGCCCCCTCGGGACAGGGGTGGAGGAGACCCAGTACTTC.